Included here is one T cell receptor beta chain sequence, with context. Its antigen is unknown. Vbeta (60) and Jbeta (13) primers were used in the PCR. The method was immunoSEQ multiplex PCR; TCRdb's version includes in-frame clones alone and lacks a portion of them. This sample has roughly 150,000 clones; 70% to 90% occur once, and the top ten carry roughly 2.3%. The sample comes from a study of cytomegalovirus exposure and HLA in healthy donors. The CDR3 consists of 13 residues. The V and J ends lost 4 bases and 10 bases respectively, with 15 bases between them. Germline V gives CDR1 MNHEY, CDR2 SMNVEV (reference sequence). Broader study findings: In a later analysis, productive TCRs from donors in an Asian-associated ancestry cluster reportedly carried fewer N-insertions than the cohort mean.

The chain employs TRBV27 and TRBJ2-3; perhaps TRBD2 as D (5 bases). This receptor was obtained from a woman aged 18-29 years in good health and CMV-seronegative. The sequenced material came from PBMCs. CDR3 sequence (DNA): TGTGCCAGCAGTTCGAGGGCTCCCCGGGCGCAGTATTTT. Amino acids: CASSSRAPRAQYF.